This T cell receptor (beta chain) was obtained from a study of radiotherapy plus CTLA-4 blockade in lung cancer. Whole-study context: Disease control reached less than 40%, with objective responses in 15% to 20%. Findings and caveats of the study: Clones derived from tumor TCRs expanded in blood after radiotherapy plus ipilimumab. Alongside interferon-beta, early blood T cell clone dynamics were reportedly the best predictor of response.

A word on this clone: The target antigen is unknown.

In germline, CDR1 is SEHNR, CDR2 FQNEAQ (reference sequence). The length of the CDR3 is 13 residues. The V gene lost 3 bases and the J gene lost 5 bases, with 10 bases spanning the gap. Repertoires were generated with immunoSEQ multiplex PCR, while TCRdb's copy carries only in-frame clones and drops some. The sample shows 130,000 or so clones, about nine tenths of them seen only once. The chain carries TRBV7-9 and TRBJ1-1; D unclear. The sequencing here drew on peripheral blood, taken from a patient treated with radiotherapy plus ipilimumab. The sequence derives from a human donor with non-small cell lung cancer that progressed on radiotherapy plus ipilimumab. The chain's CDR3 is CASSFLSGTEAFF. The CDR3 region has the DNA TGTGCCAGCAGCTTTTTATCCGGGACTGAAGCTTTCTTT.